This T cell receptor beta chain was retrieved from a study of blood T cells in healthy people across ages. The study, taken as a whole, reports: Unsorted PBMCs prevented conclusive naive versus antigen-experienced comparison. As age increased, TCR beta diversity per million T cells fell in a roughly linear fashion.

For the second PCR, which ran for 7 to 11 cycles, a sample-barcoded 5' primer and a J-beta primer mix were used. A 12-random-nucleotide template-switch adaptor tagged each cDNA molecule. Using its own MiXCR run on the 5' RACE reads, TCRdb lists one record per CDR3 protein. The repertoire has 800,000 to 900,000 distinct CDR3 sequences, under 80% of them found once; the top ten carry about a quarter. V trimming: 7 bases; J trimming: 7 bases; junction bases outside the gene matches: 8. CDR1 MDHEN and CDR2 SYDVKM come from the germline V gene. CDR3 length: 15 amino acids. On this clonotype: Its target is not known.

Sample: blood. This receptor was taken from a man aged 25 to 45 in good health. V gene TRBV28 combines with J gene TRBJ2-6; TRBD1 matches 9 bases. The CDR3 nucleotides read TGTGCCAGCAACGGGGACAGGGAAATAGCCAACGTCCTGACTTTC. This codes for CASNGDREIANVLTF.